This T cell receptor (beta chain) comes out of a study of shared clonotypes between healthy human individuals (dated by TCRdb to 2020 to 2021). General notes on the study: Two women and three men aged 18 to 49 years were included in the cohort. For each donor, CD4 naive and CD4 memory were each given three plates, CD8 naive was given two plates, and CD8 memory was given one plate. Different laboratories and diverse techniques were used to prepare libraries and sequence TCR repertoires, to increase sequencing depth and limit assay-specific biases. To estimate repertoire size and how much clonotypes are shared between individuals, the study performed deep sequencing of blood TCR repertoires from 4 to 6 healthy adults. Leukapheresis yielded between about 0.9 and 9 billion PBMCs per donor.

Using the deep immunoSEQ assay, multiplex PCR amplified TCR CDR3 regions from genomic DNA. Genomic DNA extracted from each cell subset was distributed evenly over all wells of several immunoSEQ 96-well plates, and each plate served as one replicate. For sorted subsets, approximately 210 ng genomic DNA, equal to tens of thousands of T cell genomes, was loaded into each replicate PCR. The purified libraries were quantified using a Qubit 3.0 fluorometer, sized with a Bioanalyzer 2100, and then quantified again using the KAPA Library Quantification kit. Every immunoSEQ 96-well plate was sequenced on a dedicated single-read 150-cycle Illumina NextSeq 550 flow cell. In the authors' own workflow: Because the immunoSEQ output held only junctional sequences and lacked quality scores, the filtering could not match the filtering applied to full-length reads. To assign V/J genes and CDR3, sequences were annotated using PyIR, a Python wrapper for IgBLAST v1.9, with IMGT germline references. Reads with weak V/J assignments (E-value above 1e-6), missing CDR3, stop codons, out-of-frame junctions, or ambiguous translated residues were removed. V3J clonotypes were defined as sequences sharing an identical inferred V gene, J gene, and CDR3 amino acid sequence. The percentage overlap between two repertoires was calculated by dividing the number of shared unique clonotypes by the size of the smaller repertoire. Repertoire richness was assessed with RTK rarefaction, the Chao1 estimator, and Recon v2.1 estimates of unobserved clonotypes. For all TCRbeta clonotypes obtained by the gDNA method from a few donors, generation probabilities were computed with OLGA. TCRdb retrieved this table from immuneACCESS and kept in-frame rearrangements only. Not all clones are present; in checked studies, unresolved V genes account for under half, and no reason is known for the remainder. V and J calls and clone size come straight from that table; D and trimming were deduced from the DNA. Within this sample are around 1.1 million clones, with 75% to 85% of them counted one time only. The ten largest clones represent roughly 0.65% of the sample.

This clone was found once. Its antigen has not been determined. Base qualities are not at hand, and no much larger clone is one base apart. The donors were healthy, HIV-negative adults with no recently reported acute infections or vaccinations. Only Caucasian adults living in Nashville, Tennessee, USA were represented among the donors. CD4+ T cells were enriched through magnetic negative selection, after which naive cells were positively selected on CD45RA and the remaining negative fraction served as the memory subset. After blood collection by leukapheresis, PBMCs were isolated using Ficoll-Histopaque density gradient centrifugation and then cryopreserved in the vapor phase of liquid nitrogen. Analytical flow cytometry was used to check the purity and quantity of each magnetically sorted T cell population. Genomic DNA was isolated from each sorted fraction and quantified by UV absorbance on a Nanodrop 2000c.

The V and J ends are trimmed by 2 bases and 2 bases, leaving 10 bases between them. Sequences MNHNY (CDR1) and SVGAGI (CDR2) are obtained from the germline V gene (reference sequence). The CDR3 holds 14 amino acids from the cysteine to the phenylalanine. CDR3 DNA is the only sequence kept; it has 42 bases, read in frame from the first base. Overall results and qualifications from the work: Pairwise subsampling indicated that sequencing depth was expected to affect the degree of clonotype sharing among donors. Naive subsets generally had larger estimated clonotype richness than memory subsets did. Sampling was restricted to blood, and TCR repertoires in tissue are likely to differ from TCR repertoires in blood. Even with the large sequencing depth, rarefaction of the sorted-subset datasets indicated that sequencing was incomplete. Compared with non-shared clonotypes, the clonotypes found in all four sorted-subset donors had higher generation probabilities. The small number of donors limited the genetic and exposure-history diversity represented. Across a handful of donors, roughly 5.4% of naive CD4, roughly 3.5% of naive CD8, under 2.5% of memory CD4, and 0.4% to 0.45% of memory CD8 clonotypes were shared.

The sequenced material came from memory CD4+ T cells from PBMCs. The sample's cell subset or site label is to be understood as: CD45RA-negative fraction. The sequence was obtained from a man aged 18 to 30 in good health. Some clones in this sample may be carry-over from other donors' samples. The rearranged segments are TRBV6-6 and TRBJ2-7; the D gene is possibly TRBD2, with 5 bases matching. The CDR3 reads as follows: CASSYHPAAYEQYF. The DNA sequence reads TGTGCCAGCAGTTACCACCCAGCGGCCTACGAGCAGTACTTC.